This T cell receptor beta chain was identified in a study of CD8 T cells in Susac syndrome. Per germline, CDR1 SQVTM and CDR2 ANQGSEA. V lost 3 bases to trimming and J lost 3 bases, with 9 bases between them. The CDR3 runs 13 residues. Reverse transcription of roughly 0.45 to 1 ug RNA was carried out with random hexamers. TCRdb re-derived calls from the immunoSEQ multiplex PCR reads in MiXCR, one entry per CDR3 protein. The table records 150,000 to 180,000 distinct CDR3 sequences, approximately 93% of them present only once. In blood CD8+ and CD4+ T cells, TCR beta underwent sequencing. The patients serving as multiple sclerosis controls were treatment-naive. They had stable or active relapsing-remitting disease and fulfilled revised McDonald criteria.

The TCR sequence derives from a human donor with multiple sclerosis. The chain recombines TRBV29-1 with TRBJ1-5; D remains unclear. The sample was CD8+ T cells from PBMCs. The CDR3, as DNA: TGCAGCGTTGACAGGACTTTCAATCAGCCCCAGCATTTT. Protein sequence: CSVDRTFNQPQHF.